This entry lists 23 T cell receptor beta chains sequenced from one sample in a study of lymphopenia after photon versus proton radiotherapy (dated by TCRdb to about 2019). The library relied on the immunoSEQ multiplex PCR assay. TCRdb limited this immuneACCESS table to in-frame rearrangements with V and J called. A share of clones is missing; checked studies link under half to unresolved V genes, and the rest is unexplained. This sample comprises under 70,000 clones, just under 95% of them detected only once. Over 2% of the sample comes from the top ten. The sequencing used peripheral blood, collected from a patient treated with photon-based radiotherapy. The receptors originated from a middle-aged woman with cholangiocarcinoma.

J is TRBJ1-1 and V is TRBV4-1; D is unresolved. Trimming removed 3 bases from V and 4 bases from J, with 27 bases in between. The CDR3 runs to 19 residues. CDR1 and CDR2 from the germline V gene are MGHRA and YSYEKL. Written as DNA, the CDR3 is TGCGCCAGCAGCCATAATCCGGGAGAGCGGATCCAGCGTGTCACTGAAGCTTTCTTT. Translated, it gives CASSHNPGERIQRVTEAFF.

The chain joins TRBV28 to TRBJ1-1, with no clear D. The germline V and J ends were trimmed by 7 bases and 1 base, with 16 bases remaining between them. The germline V gene has CDR1 MDHEN and CDR2 SYDVKM. The CDR3 is 15 amino acids. The CDR3 region has the DNA TGTGCCAGCATCTACAGTGACCTAAAGAACACTGAAGCTTTCTTT. It is translated as CASIYSDLKNTEAFF.

The gene calls are TRBV6-1 and TRBJ1-5; weak D call: TRBD1 (5 bases). Germline V gene sequence: CDR1 MNHNS, CDR2 SASEGT. CDR3 length: 18 residues. V lost 3 bases, J lost 3 bases, and 21 bases lay in between. The CDR3 DNA reads TGTGCCAGCAGTGACCAATGGGGACGGCCAGGTACCAATCAGCCCCAGCATTTT. It specifies CASSDQWGRPGTNQPQHF.

This chain connects TRBV4-1 to TRBJ1-1, with D tentatively TRBD1 (5 bases). Trimming took 1 base from V and 1 from J, leaving 10 bases between them. The CDR3 is 15 residues long. CDR1 is MGHRA, CDR2 YSYEKL, per germline. The CDR3 loop is CASSQAAGTNTEAFF. The CDR3 DNA reads as TGCGCCAGCAGCCAAGCAGCAGGGACGAACACTGAAGCTTTCTTT.

This chain joins TRBV9 and TRBJ2-3; D is undetermined. The CDR3 is 14 residues long. The V end was cut by 0 bases, the J end by 6 bases, with 11 bases between. Per the germline V gene, CDR1 is SGDLS and CDR2 is YYNGEE. The CDR3: CASSVGTMWDTQYF. CDR3 nucleotides: TGTGCCAGCAGCGTAGGAACGATGTGGGATACGCAGTATTTT.

The chain joins TRBV14 to TRBJ2-1, with TRBD2 matching over 9 bases. With 3 bases clipped from V and 7 bases from J, the junction kept 7 bases outside the gene matches. There are 15 residues in the CDR3. Germline V lookup: CDR1 SGHDN, CDR2 FVKESK. The CDR3, as DNA: TGTGCCAGCAGCCACATAGCGGGAGTTGGGAATGAGCAGTTCTTC. This translates into CASSHIAGVGNEQFF. The whole variable domain, filled in from reference TRBV14 and TRBJ2-1, reads EAGVTQFPSHSVIEKGQTVTLRCDPISGHDNLYWYRRVMGKEIKFLLHFVKESKQDESGMPNNRFLAERTGGTYSTLKVQPAELEDSGVYFCASSHIAGVGNEQFFGPGTRLTVL.

This clone was seen a handful of times. The rearrangement links TRBV19 to TRBJ2-3, with D uncertain. Per germline, CDR1 LNHDA and CDR2 SQIVND (reference sequence). V lost 2 bases and J lost 2, with 5 bases in between. The CDR3 totals 13 residues. As DNA, the CDR3 is TGTGCCAGTAGTATACGTCTCACAGATACGCAGTATTTT. This gives the protein CASSIRLTDTQYF. Combining the CDR3 with reference TRBV19 and TRBJ2-3 gives the whole variable domain DGGITQSPKYLFRKEGQNVTLSCEQNLNHDAMYWYRQDPGQGLRLIYYSQIVNDFQKGDIAEGYSVSREKKESFPLTVTSAQKNPTAFYLCASSIRLTDTQYFGPGTRLTVL.

The V gene is TRBV18, the J gene TRBJ2-3, with D unresolved. Between the trimmed V and J ends, which lost 2 bases and 3 bases, there was a span of 9 bases. From germline, CDR1 is KGHSH and CDR2 LQKENI. The CDR3 loop spans 14 amino acids. The CDR3 DNA sequence: TGTGCCAGCTCACCATTGCCCCGGACAGATACGCAGTATTTT. Amino acid sequence: CASSPLPRTDTQYF.

J is TRBJ1-2 and V is TRBV6-1; no reliable D call. The CDR3 spans 12 residues. The V and J ends lost 5 bases and 8 bases respectively, with 12 bases between them. Germline V gene data show CDR1 as MNHNS and CDR2 as SASEGT. DNA of the CDR3: TGTGCCAGCAGTCTAGTCGAAAGGGGCTACACCTTC. This translates into CASSLVERGYTF.

The chain is built from TRBV10-1 and TRBJ2-3; D is uncertain. The germline V gene encodes CDR1 WNHNN and CDR2 SYGVQD (reference sequence). This CDR3 is built from 13 residues. The V gene lost 5 bases and the J gene lost 1 base, with 7 bases spanning the gap. CDR3 in amino acids: CASSPTGTDTQYF. The CDR3 bases are TGCGCCAGCAGTCCTACGGGCACAGATACGCAGTATTTT.

This clone has only one observation. The chain carries TRBV11-2 and TRBJ2-1, with 10 bases fitting TRBD2. In germline, CDR1 is SGHAT, CDR2 FQNNGV. This CDR3 comprises 16 residues. The trim removed 2 bases at V and 4 bases at J, leaving 5 bases unmatched. CDR3 nucleotides: TGTGCCAGCAGCTTATTCACTAGCGGGACTTACAATGAGCAGTTCTTC. This codes for CASSLFTSGTYNEQFF.

This sequence joins TRBV2 and TRBJ2-3, with 10 bases lining up with TRBD2. This CDR3 is built from 18 residues. Germline V gene data show CDR1 as SNHLY and CDR2 as FYNNEI. V lost 7 bases, J lost 1 base, and 14 bases stayed unmatched. The CDR3 sequence is CASNPPAGGPVGTDTQYF. The CDR3 coding sequence is TGTGCCAGCAACCCCCCAGCGGGAGGGCCTGTAGGCACAGATACGCAGTATTTT.

V gene TRBV28 combines with J gene TRBJ2-2; D is uncertain. The CDR3 totals 11 residues. Germline V lookup: CDR1 MDHEN, CDR2 SYDVKM. The V and J ends lost 5 bases and 7 bases respectively, with 5 bases between them. The CDR3: CASSPHGELFF. In DNA form, the CDR3 reads TGTGCCAGCAGTCCACACGGGGAGCTGTTTTTT.

The chain uses TRBV19 and TRBJ2-1, with D perhaps matching TRBD2 (5 bases). The V end was cut by 3 bases, the J end by 8 bases, with 14 bases between. CDR3 length: 14 residues. Germline values: CDR1 LNHDA, CDR2 SQIVND (reference sequence). This CDR3 reads CASSMISGWDEQFF. The CDR3 bases are TGTGCCAGTAGTATGATAAGCGGTTGGGATGAGCAGTTCTTC.

This clone was seen a few times. The chain uses TRBV10-2 and TRBJ2-7; 10 bases line up with TRBD2. Germline CDR1 is WSHSY and CDR2 is SAAADI. V was pared by 3 bases and J by 0 bases, with 8 bases of the junction left unmatched. This CDR3 spans 17 amino acids. The CDR3 loop reads CASSDNSGLASSYEQYF. The CDR3 coding sequence is TGCGCCAGCAGTGATAATTCGGGACTAGCGAGCTCCTACGAGCAGTACTTC.

In its sample, this clone was seen once. V gene TRBV29-1 combines with J gene TRBJ2-3; D is uncertain. The CDR3 length is 11 residues. Germline CDR1 SQVTM, CDR2 ANQGSEA. The ends were cut back, 6 bases at V and 3 bases at J, with 7 bases in the middle. The CDR3 nucleotides are TGCAGCGTCGGATTTACAGATACGCAGTATTTT. Translating gives CSVGFTDTQYF.

The chain joins TRBV7-6 to TRBJ2-5; no definite D call. The CDR3 has 17 residues. The V gene's germline CDR1 is SGHVS and CDR2 FNYEAQ. The V end lost 5 bases, the J end lost 5 bases, and 24 bases lay between the germline ends. The CDR3 DNA reads as TGTGCCAGCAGCAACCCGGACGGTGTTACGATCGGGGAGACCCAGTACTTC. Its translation: CASSNPDGVTIGETQYF. The whole variable domain, filled in from reference TRBV7-6 and TRBJ2-5, reads GAGVSQSPRYKVTKRGQDVALRCDPISGHVSLYWYRQALGQGPEFLTYFNYEAQQDKSGLPNDRFSAERPEGSISTLTIQRTEQRDSAMYRCASSNPDGVTIGETQYFGPGTRLLVL.

The rearrangement joins TRBV18 to TRBJ1-2; D possibly corresponds to TRBD1 (6 bases). The V end lost 3 bases, the J end lost 5 bases, and 16 bases lay between the germline ends. The CDR3 extends over 15 amino acids. Germline V CDR1 and CDR2: KGHSH, LQKENI. The CDR3 coding sequence is TGTGCCAGCTCACCGAAGGGGGAGGTTCCTTATGGCTACACCTTC. It is translated as CASSPKGEVPYGYTF.

This clone appeared a single time. The chain combines TRBV5-1 with TRBJ2-3, with D hard to call. This CDR3 contains 14 residues. Trimming took off 6 bases at V and 2 bases at J, with 13 bases between the two ends. Germline CDR1 SGHRS, CDR2 YFSETQ. CDR3 in amino acids: CASTENGITDTQYF. Here the CDR3 DNA reads TGCGCCAGCACCGAAAACGGAATCACAGATACGCAGTATTTT.

As for this clone: Other nucleotide sequences from this sample produce the same CDR3. DNA of the CDR3: TGTGCCAGCAGCGTTGGGGCTGGCAGGAGAGGAACTGAAGCTTTCTTT. Its translation is CASSVGAGRRGTEAFF. The chain joins TRBV9 to TRBJ1-1; possibly TRBD1 for D (5 bases). The CDR3 totals 16 residues. The V end lost 2 bases, the J end lost 5 bases, and 19 bases lay between the germline ends. Germline assignment: CDR1 SGDLS and CDR2 YYNGEE. The full variable domain, its missing parts supplied by reference TRBV9 and TRBJ1-1, is DSGVTQTPKHLITATGQRVTLRCSPRSGDLSVYWYQQSLDQGLQFLIQYYNGEERAKGNILERFSAQQFPDLHSELNLSSLELGDSALYFCASSVGAGRRGTEAFFGQGTRLTVV.

This clone was counted only a few times. Germline and junction disagree at one end, which may indicate a read error. The gene calls are TRBV7-7 and TRBJ2-2; TRBD1 might be the D (7 bases). Germline V lookup: CDR1 SSHAT, CDR2 FNYEAQ (reference sequence). The CDR3 spans 13 residues. The CDR3 is CASRGEGVGELFF. The CDR3 DNA sequence: TGTGCTAGCAGGGGGGAAGGCGTCGGGGAGCTGTTTTTT.

The rearrangement links TRBV4-3 to TRBJ2-1, with TRBD2 matching over 12 bases. This CDR3 spans 19 amino acids. Germline V gene lookup returns CDR1 LGHNA and CDR2 YSLEER. J gave up 0 bases and V 0 bases, and 6 bases lay outside the gene matches. The CDR3 DNA is TGCGCCAGCAGCCAAGAGGGGACTAGCGGGCGGCTCTCCTACAATGAGCAGTTCTTC. Protein sequence: CASSQEGTSGRLSYNEQFF.

The chain joins TRBV11-3 to TRBJ2-3; 13 bases are a match to TRBD2. Germline V gene lookup returns CDR1 SGHNT and CDR2 YENEEA. This CDR3 has 17 amino acids. Trimming cost V 1 base and J 2 bases; bases outside gene matches: 3. The chain's CDR3 is CASSLGGLAGDTDTQYF. DNA of the CDR3: TGTGCCAGCAGCTTAGGCGGACTAGCGGGAGACACAGATACGCAGTATTTT.